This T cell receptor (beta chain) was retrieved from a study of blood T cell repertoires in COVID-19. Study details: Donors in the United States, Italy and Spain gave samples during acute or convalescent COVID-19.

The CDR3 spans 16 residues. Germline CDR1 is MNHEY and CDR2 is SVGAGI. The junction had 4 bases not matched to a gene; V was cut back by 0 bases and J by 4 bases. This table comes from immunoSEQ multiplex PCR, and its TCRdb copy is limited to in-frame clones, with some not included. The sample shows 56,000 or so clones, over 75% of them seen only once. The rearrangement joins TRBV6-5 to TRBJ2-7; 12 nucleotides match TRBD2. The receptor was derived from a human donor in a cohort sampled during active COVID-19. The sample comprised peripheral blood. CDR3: CASSYSKLAGGYEQYF. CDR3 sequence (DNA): TGTGCCAGCAGTTACTCGAAACTAGCGGGAGGATACGAGCAGTACTTC.